This T cell receptor beta chain came from a study of shared clonotypes between healthy human individuals. CDR1 WSHSY and CDR2 SAAADI come from the germline V gene. V lost 5 bases to trimming and J lost 7 bases; unmatched junction nucleotides: 8. This CDR3 spans 13 amino acids. Repertoires were generated with immunoSEQ multiplex PCR, while TCRdb's copy carries only in-frame clones and drops some. The table includes about 730,000 clones, 72% detected once. The sample comprised memory CD4+ T cells sorted from blood. The subset is: CD45RA-negative fraction. The clonotype was recovered from a woman in her 30s in good health. The chain combines TRBV10-2 with TRBJ2-7, with 7 bases that match TRBD1. This CDR3 reads CASSSDRAREQYF. DNA for the CDR3: TGCGCCAGCAGTTCAGACAGGGCGCGGGAGCAGTACTTC.